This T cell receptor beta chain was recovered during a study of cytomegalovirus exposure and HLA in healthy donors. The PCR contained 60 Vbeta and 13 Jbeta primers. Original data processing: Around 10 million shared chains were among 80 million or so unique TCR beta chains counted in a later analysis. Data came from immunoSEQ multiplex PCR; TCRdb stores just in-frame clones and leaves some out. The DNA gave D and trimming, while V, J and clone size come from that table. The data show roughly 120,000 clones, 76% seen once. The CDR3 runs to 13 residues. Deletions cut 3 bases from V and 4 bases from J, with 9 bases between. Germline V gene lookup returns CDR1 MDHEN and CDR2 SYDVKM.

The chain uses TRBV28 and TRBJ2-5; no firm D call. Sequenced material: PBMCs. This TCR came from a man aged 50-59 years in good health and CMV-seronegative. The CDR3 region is CASSFILRETQYF. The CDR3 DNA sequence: TGTGCCAGCAGTTTTATTCTCCGAGAGACCCAGTACTTC.